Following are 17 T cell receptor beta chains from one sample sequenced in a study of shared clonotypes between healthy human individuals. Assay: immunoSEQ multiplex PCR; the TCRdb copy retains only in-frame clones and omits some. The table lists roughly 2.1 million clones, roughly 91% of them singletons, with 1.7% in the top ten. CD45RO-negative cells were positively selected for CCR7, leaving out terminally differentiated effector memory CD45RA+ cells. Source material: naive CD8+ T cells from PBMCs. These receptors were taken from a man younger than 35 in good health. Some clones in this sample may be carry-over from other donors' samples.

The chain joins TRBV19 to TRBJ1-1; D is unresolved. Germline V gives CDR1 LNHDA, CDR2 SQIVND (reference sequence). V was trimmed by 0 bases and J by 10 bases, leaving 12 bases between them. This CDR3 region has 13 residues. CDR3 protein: CASSIDPGLGAFF. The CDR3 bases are TGTGCCAGTAGTATAGATCCCGGATTGGGAGCTTTCTTT.

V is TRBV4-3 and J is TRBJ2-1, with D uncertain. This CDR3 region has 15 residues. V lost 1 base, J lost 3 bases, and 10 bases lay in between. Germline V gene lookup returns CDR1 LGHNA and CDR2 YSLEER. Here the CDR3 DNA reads TGCGCCAGCAGCCAAGGGGAAGGGTTCTACAATGAGCAGTTCTTC. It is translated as CASSQGEGFYNEQFF.

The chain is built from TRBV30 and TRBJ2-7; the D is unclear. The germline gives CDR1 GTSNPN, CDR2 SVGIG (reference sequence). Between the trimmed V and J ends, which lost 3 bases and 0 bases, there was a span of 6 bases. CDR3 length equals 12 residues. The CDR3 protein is CAWRWSSYEQYF. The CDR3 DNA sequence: TGTGCCTGGAGGTGGTCCTCCTACGAGCAGTACTTC.

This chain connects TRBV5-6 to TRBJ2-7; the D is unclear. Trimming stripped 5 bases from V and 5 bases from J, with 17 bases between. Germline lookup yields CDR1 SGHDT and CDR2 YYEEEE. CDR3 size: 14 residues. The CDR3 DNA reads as TGTGCCAGCAGTTACGCACAGCTTATCCACGAGCAGTACTTC. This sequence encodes CASSYAQLIHEQYF.

The CDR3 bases are TGTGCCAGCAGCTTACCGGGGGCCACTGAAGCTTTCTTT. It yields the protein CASSLPGATEAFF. The chain joins TRBV11-1 to TRBJ1-1; perhaps TRBD1 as D (6 bases). Trimming took off 2 bases at V and 4 bases at J, with 8 bases between the two ends. The CDR3 totals 13 residues. Germline V gene data show CDR1 as SGHAT and CDR2 as FQDESV (reference sequence). Variable domain in full (rest from reference TRBV11-1 and TRBJ1-1): EAEVAQSPRYKITEKSQAVAFWCDPISGHATLYWYRQILGQGPELLVQFQDESVVDDSQLPKDRFSAERLKGVDSTLKIQPAELGDSAMYLCASSLPGATEAFFGQGTRLTVV.

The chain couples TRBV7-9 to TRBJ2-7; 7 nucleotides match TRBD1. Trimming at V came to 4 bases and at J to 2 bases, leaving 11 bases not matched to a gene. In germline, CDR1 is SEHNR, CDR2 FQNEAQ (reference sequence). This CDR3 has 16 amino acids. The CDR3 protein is CASSSHPRQGAYEQYF. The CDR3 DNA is TGTGCCAGCAGCTCCCACCCCAGACAGGGCGCCTACGAGCAGTACTTC.

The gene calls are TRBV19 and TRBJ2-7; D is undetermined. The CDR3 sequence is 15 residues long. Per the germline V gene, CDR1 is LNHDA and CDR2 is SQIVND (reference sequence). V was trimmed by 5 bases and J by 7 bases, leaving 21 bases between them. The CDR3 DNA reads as TGTGCCAGTAGTCCCCTATTAGAAACATCTTCTGAGCAGTACTTC. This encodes CASSPLLETSSEQYF.

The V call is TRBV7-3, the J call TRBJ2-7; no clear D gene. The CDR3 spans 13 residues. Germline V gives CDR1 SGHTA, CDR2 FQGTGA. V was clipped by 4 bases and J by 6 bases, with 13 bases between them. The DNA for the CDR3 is TGTGCCAGCAGCTCGCAAGGGCCCGGCGAGCAGTACTTC. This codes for CASSSQGPGEQYF.

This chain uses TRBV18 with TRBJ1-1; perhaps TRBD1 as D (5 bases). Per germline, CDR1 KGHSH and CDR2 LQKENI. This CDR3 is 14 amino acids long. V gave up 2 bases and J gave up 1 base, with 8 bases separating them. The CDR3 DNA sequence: TGTGCCAGCTCACCAGTCGGGGGGAACACTGAAGCTTTCTTT. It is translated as CASSPVGGNTEAFF. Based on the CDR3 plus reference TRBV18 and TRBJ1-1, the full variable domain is NAGVMQNPRHLVRRRGQEARLRCSPMKGHSHVYWYRQLPEEGLKFMVYLQKENIIDESGMPKERFSAEFPKEGPSILRIQQVVRGDSAAYFCASSPVGGNTEAFFGQGTRLTVV.

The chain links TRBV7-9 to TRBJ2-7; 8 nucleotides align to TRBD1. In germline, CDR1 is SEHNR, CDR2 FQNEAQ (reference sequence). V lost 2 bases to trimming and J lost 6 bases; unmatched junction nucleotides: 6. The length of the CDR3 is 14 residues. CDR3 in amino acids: CASSLKGQASEQYF. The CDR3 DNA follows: TGTGCCAGCAGCTTAAAGGGACAGGCCAGCGAGCAGTACTTC. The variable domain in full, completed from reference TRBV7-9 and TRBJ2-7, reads DTGVSQNPRHKITKRGQNVTFRCDPISEHNRLYWYRQTLGQGPEFLTYFQNEAQLEKSRLLSDRFSAERPKGSFSTLEIQRTEQGDSAMYLCASSLKGQASEQYFGPGTRLTVT.

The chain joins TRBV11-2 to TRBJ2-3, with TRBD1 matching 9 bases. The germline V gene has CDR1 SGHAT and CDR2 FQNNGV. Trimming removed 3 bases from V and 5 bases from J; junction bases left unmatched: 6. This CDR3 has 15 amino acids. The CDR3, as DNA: TGTGCCAGCAGCTTTGACAGGGGGATTTTAGATACGCAGTATTTT. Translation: CASSFDRGILDTQYF.

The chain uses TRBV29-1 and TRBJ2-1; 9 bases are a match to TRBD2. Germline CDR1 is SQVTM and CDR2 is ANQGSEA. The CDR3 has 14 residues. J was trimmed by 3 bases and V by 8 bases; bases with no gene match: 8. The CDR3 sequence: CSTRTSDYYNEQFF. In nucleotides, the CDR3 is TGCAGCACCCGGACTAGCGACTACTACAATGAGCAGTTCTTC.

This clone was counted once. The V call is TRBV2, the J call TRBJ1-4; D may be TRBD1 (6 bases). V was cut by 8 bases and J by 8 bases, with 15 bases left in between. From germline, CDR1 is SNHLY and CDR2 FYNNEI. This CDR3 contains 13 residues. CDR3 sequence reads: CASPQEGGEKLFF. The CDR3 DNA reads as TGTGCCAGCCCCCAGGAGGGGGGGGAAAAACTGTTTTTT. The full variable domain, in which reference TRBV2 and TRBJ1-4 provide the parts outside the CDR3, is EPEVTQTPSHQVTQMGQEVILRCVPISNHLYFYWYRQILGQKVEFLVSFYNNEISEKSEIFDDQFSVERPDGSNFTLKIRSTKLEDSAMYFCASPQEGGEKLFFGSGTQLSVL.

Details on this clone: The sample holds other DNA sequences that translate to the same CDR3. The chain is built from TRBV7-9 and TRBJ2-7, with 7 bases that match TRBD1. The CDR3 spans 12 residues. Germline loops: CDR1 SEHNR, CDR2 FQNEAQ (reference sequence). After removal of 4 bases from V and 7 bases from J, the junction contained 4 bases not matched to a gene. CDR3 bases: TGTGCCAGCAGCTCCGACAGGGCAGAGCAGTACTTC. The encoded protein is CASSSDRAEQYF.

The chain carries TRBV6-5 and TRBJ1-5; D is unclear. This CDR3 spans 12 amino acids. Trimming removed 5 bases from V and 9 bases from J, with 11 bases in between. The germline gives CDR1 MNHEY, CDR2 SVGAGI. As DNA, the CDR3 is TGTGCCAGCAGTCCATCCCCGTGGCCCCAGCATTTT. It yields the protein CASSPSPWPQHF.

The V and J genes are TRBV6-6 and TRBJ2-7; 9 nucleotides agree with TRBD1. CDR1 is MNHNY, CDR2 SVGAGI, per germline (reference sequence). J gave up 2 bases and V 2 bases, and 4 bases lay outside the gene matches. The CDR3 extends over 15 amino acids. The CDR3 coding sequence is TGTGCCAGCAGTTACCGGGGGACAGGGCCCTACGAGCAGTACTTC. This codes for CASSYRGTGPYEQYF.

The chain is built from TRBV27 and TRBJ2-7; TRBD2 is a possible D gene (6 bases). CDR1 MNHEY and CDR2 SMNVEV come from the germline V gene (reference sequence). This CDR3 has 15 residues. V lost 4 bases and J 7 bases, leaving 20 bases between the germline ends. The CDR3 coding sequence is TGTGCCAGCAGTTGGTTAGCGGTCTCCCGGGGGGAGCAGTACTTC. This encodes CASSWLAVSRGEQYF.